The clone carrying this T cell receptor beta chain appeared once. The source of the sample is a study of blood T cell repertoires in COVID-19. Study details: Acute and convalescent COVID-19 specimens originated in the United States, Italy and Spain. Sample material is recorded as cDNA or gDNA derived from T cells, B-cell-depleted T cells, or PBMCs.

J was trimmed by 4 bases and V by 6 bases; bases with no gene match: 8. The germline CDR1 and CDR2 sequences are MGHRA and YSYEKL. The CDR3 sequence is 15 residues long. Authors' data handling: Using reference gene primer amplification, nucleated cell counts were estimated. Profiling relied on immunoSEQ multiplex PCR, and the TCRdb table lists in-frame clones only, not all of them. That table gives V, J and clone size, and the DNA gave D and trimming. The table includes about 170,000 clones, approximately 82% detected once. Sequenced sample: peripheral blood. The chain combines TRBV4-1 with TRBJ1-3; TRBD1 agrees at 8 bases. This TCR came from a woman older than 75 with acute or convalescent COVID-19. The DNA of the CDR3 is TGCGCCAGCAGTTTCGACAGGGGAGCCGGAAACACCATATATTTT. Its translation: CASSFDRGAGNTIYF.